Included here is one TCR beta chain sequence, with context. Mismatch with germline at one junction end may stem from a read error. CDR1 is SGHRS, CDR2 YFSETQ, per germline. The CDR3 runs to 12 residues. This entry is derived from a study of CD8+CD57+ T cells in acquired aplastic anemia. About the research overall: Isolated CD4+ and CD8+ cells, once sorted, yielded DNA averaging around 3.3 ug. Healthy donor sequencing depth: about 10 million CD4+, roughly 11 million CD8+ reads.

Profiles of TCR beta VDJ and CDR3 were generated from a genomic DNA template. TCRdb re-called the reads through MiXCR, storing one row per CDR3 protein. The sample lists approximately 380,000 distinct CDR3 sequences, just under 70% seen once, with approximately 3.9% in the top ten. What was sequenced was sorted CD4+, CD8+, or CD8+CD57+ T cells (not recorded which) from PBMCs. The clonotype was recovered from a human donor in good health, serving as a control. The genes are TRBV5-1 and TRBJ1-2, with D tentatively TRBD1 (6 bases). CDR3 region: CARSGQSGGYTF. CDR3 sequence (DNA): TGTGCCAGGAGTGGACAGAGCGGTGGCTACACCTTC.